This T cell receptor beta chain was profiled in a study of T cell repertoires in cytomegalovirus infection (dated by TCRdb to between 2018 and 2021). About the study as a whole: The HLA type of each donor mattered for the analysis, because public TCR beta signatures pointed to carriage of CMV infection along with the matching HLA type.

The junction shows trimming of 8 bases on V and 0 bases on J, and the gene matches do not reach 12 bases of it. The CDR3 sequence holds 19 residues, the cysteine and phenylalanine included. Only the CDR3 part of the read is kept: 57 bases, read in frame from the first base. CDR1 and CDR2, per the germline V gene, are MNHGY and SAAAGT. TCRdb lists the instrument as Illumina HiSeq 1500. TCRdb applied fastp at Q25 and MiXCR to the public reads, then kept only in-frame beta chains. For every CDR3 protein sequence, its rows merge into one entry that carries the most common genes and DNA. The sample includes nearly 650,000 distinct CDR3 sequences, with 20% to 25% observed a single time. Around 8% of the sample is in the top ten clones. Only one count was recorded for this clonotype. Its recognized antigen is unknown. There are no base qualities to consult, and no much larger clone falls within one base. One read amounts to weak evidence.

On the study overall, not on this receptor specifically: The ex vivo response was dominated by HLA-C-restricted CMV-specific TCR beta clonotypes, which also provided the single most frequent clonotype in two of eight donors. Cumulative frequency of public TCR beta family members discriminated carriers of CMV infection plus the relevant HLA type in this cohort and an independent 352-donor cohort.

This TCR was recovered from a human donor in good health (CMV status not recorded). Some clones in this sample may be carry-over from other donors' samples. Material: CD8+ T cells from PBMCs. Here the chain combines TRBV6-8 and TRBJ2-1; TRBD2 aligns with 14 central bases. The bases are TGTGCCAGCGGTTGGGGGACTAGCGGGGGCCCTAGCTCCTACAATGAGCAGTTCTTC. This is translated as CASGWGTSGGPSSYNEQFF.